This T cell receptor (beta chain) was observed in a study of early T cells in non-severe SARS-CoV-2 infection. Study-wide context: With bulk RNA from unsorted whole blood as input, sequencing yielded unpaired chains.

This clonotype has a handful of counts. As yet, its antigen is unknown. The protocol attached unique molecular identifiers to individual cDNA molecules. Each CDR3 protein gets one entry after TCRdb re-called the 5' RACE reads with MiXCR. The sample lists roughly 47,000 distinct CDR3 sequences, less than 30% occurring once. Deletions cut 6 bases from V and 8 bases from J, with 10 bases between. Germline CDR1 is MNHEY and CDR2 is SVGAGI. The CDR3 has 12 amino acids. Study findings and constraints: The VDJdb matching leaned toward anti-spike CD8 responses and overlooked private and CD4 specificities.

The clonotype was recovered from an adult who was a healthcare worker with PCR-confirmed SARS-CoV-2 infection or an uninfected control (not recorded which). The sequences come from whole blood, collected at baseline. The rearrangement links TRBV6-5 to TRBJ2-2, with D possibly TRBD1 on 6 matching bases. CDR3 sequence (DNA): TGTGCCAGCAGCCACAGGGAGGGGGAGCTGTTTTTT. Encoded protein: CASSHREGELFF.